The clone carrying this T cell receptor (beta chain) has ten or more counts. The sample originates from a study of regulatory T cells in long-lasting Graves disease. Per the germline V gene, CDR1 is ENHRY and CDR2 is SYGVKD. V lost 8 bases and J lost 4, with 12 bases in between. The length of the CDR3 is 13 residues. The sample's time point: newly diagnosed GD, antithyroid drugs for less than 3 months. Generation of the TCR library employed RNA extracted from PBMCs. It was American Thyroid Association guidelines that determined Graves' disease diagnosis. Sequencing libraries for TCR beta were prepared with iRepertoire HTBI primers and Arm-PCR of CDR3 regions. Per the original methods: Sample data revealed fewer than 70 TRBV and more than 13 TRBJ segments. TCRdb reprocessed the multiplex PCR reads with MiXCR, giving one entry per CDR3 protein. The V and J calls, along with clone size, are taken from TCRdb and not from the paper's own processing. The data hold fewer than 400,000 distinct CDR3 sequences, with 18% observed a single time.

Specimen: peripheral blood mononuclear cells (PBMCs), collected at new diagnosis, from a patient treated with antithyroid drugs. This receptor was identified in a female donor with Graves disease. The chain carries TRBV10-3 and TRBJ2-1; D is possibly TRBD1 (6 bases). The CDR3 coding sequence is TGTGCCATCTTGGGCCAGGGGTACAATGAGCAGTTCTTC. It translates to CAILGQGYNEQFF.